This T cell receptor beta chain was obtained from a study of blood T cell repertoires in COVID-19. The CDR3 runs 16 residues. From germline, CDR1 is SGHRS and CDR2 YFSETQ. V shed 4 bases, J shed 10 bases, and the junction held 11 bases outside the gene matches. Assay used: immunoSEQ multiplex PCR; TCRdb lists only in-frame clones, some missing. In the table there are more than 200,000 clones, 75% to 90% of which are singletons. The gene calls are TRBV5-1 and TRBJ2-1; 13 bases map to TRBD2. The TCR sequence derives from a man aged 25-45 years with active or convalescent COVID-19. Sequenced material: peripheral blood. The CDR3 loop reads CASSPSTSGGAMEQFF. The CDR3 region has the DNA TGCGCCAGCAGCCCCTCTACTAGCGGGGGGGCCATGGAGCAGTTCTTC.